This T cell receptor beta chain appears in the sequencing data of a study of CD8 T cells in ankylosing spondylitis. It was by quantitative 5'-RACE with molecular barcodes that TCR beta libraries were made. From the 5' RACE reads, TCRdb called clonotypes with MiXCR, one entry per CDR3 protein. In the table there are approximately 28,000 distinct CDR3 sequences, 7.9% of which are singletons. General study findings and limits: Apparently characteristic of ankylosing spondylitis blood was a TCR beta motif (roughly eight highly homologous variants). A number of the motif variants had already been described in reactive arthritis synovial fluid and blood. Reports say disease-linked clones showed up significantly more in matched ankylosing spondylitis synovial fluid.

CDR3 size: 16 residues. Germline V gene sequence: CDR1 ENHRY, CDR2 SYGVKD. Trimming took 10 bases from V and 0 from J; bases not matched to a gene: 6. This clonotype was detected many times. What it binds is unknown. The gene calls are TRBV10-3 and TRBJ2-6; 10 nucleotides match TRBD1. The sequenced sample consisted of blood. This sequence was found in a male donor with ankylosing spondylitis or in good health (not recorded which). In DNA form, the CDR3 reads TGTGCCACCGGGACAGGGGCGCCCTCTGGGGCCAACGTCCTGACTTTC. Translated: CATGTGAPSGANVLTF.